These 2 T cell receptor beta chains share one sample of origin, sequenced in a study of shared clonotypes between healthy human individuals. Clones were sequenced by immunoSEQ multiplex PCR, and TCRdb holds only the in-frame ones, with some missing. The repertoire holds 2 million to 2.5 million clones, around 95% seen once, with around 0.13% in the top ten. Material for sequencing was naive CD4+ T cells sorted from blood. The sample's subset: CD45RA+ positively selected. The receptors here all came from a man aged 18-30 years in good health.

In this sample, this clone turned up once. V and J are TRBV11-2 and TRBJ2-7, with D perhaps being TRBD1 or TRBD2 (5 bases each). This CDR3 has 18 residues. Germline loops: CDR1 SGHAT, CDR2 FQNNGV. The V and J ends lost 4 bases and 1 base respectively, with 23 bases between them. The chain's CDR3 is CASSSGTLLTLGSYEQYF. The CDR3 nucleotides read TGTGCCAGCAGCTCCGGGACCCTACTAACCCTCGGATCCTACGAGCAGTACTTC.

This chain links TRBV30 with TRBJ2-5; 13 bases fit TRBD2. The CDR3 length is 17 residues. Germline V CDR1 and CDR2: GTSNPN, SVGIG (reference sequence). The V gene end was trimmed by 2 bases and the J gene end by 3 bases; junction bases not matched to a gene: 9. The CDR3 region is CAWSFRSTSGGKETQYF. CDR3 nucleotides: TGTGCCTGGAGTTTCCGCTCGACTAGCGGGGGGAAAGAGACCCAGTACTTC.